The next 24 T cell receptor beta chains were all read from a single sample in a study of spatial heterogeneity in lung cancer. Regarding time point: sample taken at primary tumor resection. TCRdb reprocessed the 5' RACE reads with MiXCR, giving one entry per CDR3 protein. The table includes about 22,000 distinct CDR3 sequences, around 5.3% detected once. The material was PBMCs, obtained at surgery. All receptors come from a male donor with early-stage non-small cell lung cancer.

This clonotype was counted at least ten times. CDR3 sequence: CASSSGLAGEDTQYF. CDR3 in DNA: TGTGCCAGCAGCTCGGGACTAGCGGGAGAAGATACGCAGTATTTT. The chain employs TRBV12-3 or TRBV12-4 and TRBJ2-3; 14 bases align to TRBD2. The length of the CDR3 is 15 residues. V lost 6 bases to trimming and J lost 5 bases; unmatched junction nucleotides: 4.

This clonotype has a count of ten or more. The rearrangement uses TRBV5-1 and TRBJ1-4; D is ambiguous. The CDR3 has 14 residues. The V gene lost 0 bases and the J gene lost 6 bases, with 9 bases spanning the gap. Looked up from germline, CDR1 is SGHRS and CDR2 is YFSETQ. CDR3 in DNA: TGCGCCAGCAGCTTGGGAGCTTACTATGAAAAACTGTTTTTT. Translated: CASSLGAYYEKLFF.

V is TRBV5-1 and J is TRBJ2-7; D call uncertain. This CDR3 contains 14 residues. Trimming cost V 1 base and J 2 bases, with 10 bases left between them. CDR1 is SGHRS, CDR2 YFSETQ, per germline. The CDR3 loop reads CASSLQSATYEQYF. The CDR3 DNA is TGCGCCAGCAGCTTGCAGTCAGCGACCTACGAGCAGTACTTC.

This clonotype occurred a few times. The chain employs TRBV3-1 and TRBJ1-3, with D uncertain. The V gene lost 4 bases and the J gene lost 0 bases, with 7 bases spanning the gap. Per germline, CDR1 LGHDT and CDR2 YNNKEL (reference sequence). The CDR3 is 14 amino acids. Here the CDR3 DNA reads TGTGCCAGCAGCCGGGCCCCCTCTGGAAACACCATATATTTT. Encoded protein: CASSRAPSGNTIYF. Full variable domain (missing parts from reference TRBV3-1 and TRBJ1-3): DTAVSQTPKYLVTQMGNDKSIKCEQNLGHDTMYWYKQDSKKFLKIMFSYNNKELIINETVPNRFSPKSPDKAHLNLHINSLELGDSAVYFCASSRAPSGNTIYFGEGSWLTVV.

This clonotype has a handful of counts. V gene TRBV5-1 combines with J gene TRBJ1-1; 8 bases agree with TRBD1. Germline-derived CDR1 and CDR2 are SGHRS and YFSETQ. J lost 1 base, V lost 2 bases, and 4 bases had no gene match. The CDR3 runs to 15 residues. The CDR3 spells CASSFTGGPNTEAFF. CDR3 in DNA: TGCGCCAGCAGCTTTACAGGGGGGCCGAACACTGAAGCTTTCTTT.

The J gene is TRBJ2-2, the V gene TRBV27, with a weak D call TRBD2 (6 bases). The CDR3 has 15 amino acids. V was pared by 5 bases and J by 6 bases, with 16 bases between. The V gene's germline CDR1 is MNHEY and CDR2 SMNVEV (reference sequence). CDR3 amino acids: CASSEGGKGAGELFF. In nucleotides, the CDR3 is TGTGCCAGCAGTGAGGGCGGGAAGGGAGCCGGGGAGCTGTTTTTT.

This clonotype was seen repeatedly, ten times or more. The rearrangement uses TRBV6-2 or TRBV6-3 and TRBJ1-5; D is ambiguous. Looked up from germline, CDR1 is MNHEY and CDR2 is SVGEGT. This CDR3 contains 13 residues. Trimming shortened V by 5 bases and J by 0 bases, and 5 bases separated the two germline ends. Written as DNA, the CDR3 is TGTGCCAGCAGTCAGAATAGCAATCAGCCCCAGCATTTT. This translates into CASSQNSNQPQHF.

Many counts were recorded for this clonotype. The chain couples TRBV7-8 to TRBJ2-5, with 7 bases fitting TRBD1. The J segment lost 6 bases and the V segment lost 5 bases, leaving 3 bases of the junction unmatched. There are 12 residues in the CDR3. In germline, CDR1 is SGHVS, CDR2 FQNEAQ. CDR3 sequence: CASSRDSQTQYF. The CDR3 nucleotides read TGTGCCAGCAGCCGGGACAGCCAGACCCAGTACTTC.

This clonotype was observed a few times. It may be a read error: a sequence one base away is much more abundant. The CDR3 is CSAEFLRGQANQSQHF. As DNA, the CDR3 is TGCAGTGCTGAATTCCTCCGGGGACAGGCCAATCAGTCCCAGCATTTT. The chain links TRBV20-1 to TRBJ1-5; 8 bases are shared with TRBD1. From germline, CDR1 is DFQATT and CDR2 SNEGSKA (reference sequence). CDR3 length: 16 residues.

This clonotype was seen ten or more times. The chain recombines TRBV6-2 or TRBV6-3 with TRBJ2-7; D not certain. V gave up 5 bases and J gave up 2 bases, with 4 bases separating them. The germline V gene encodes CDR1 MNHEY and CDR2 SVGEGT. The CDR3 contains 11 residues. The CDR3 nucleotides are TGTGCCAGCAGTCCCGCCTACGAGCAGTACTTC. Translated, it gives CASSPAYEQYF.

This clonotype was counted at least ten times. The chain employs TRBV19 and TRBJ2-1; 8 nucleotides line up with TRBD1. V was clipped by 6 bases and J by 5 bases; unmatched bases: 9. Germline CDR1 LNHDA, CDR2 SQIVND (reference sequence). The CDR3 length is 15 residues. The CDR3 here is CASSSQGAGNNEQFF. In nucleotides, the CDR3 is TGTGCCAGTAGCTCGCAGGGGGCGGGGAACAATGAGCAGTTCTTC. Full variable domain (outside the CDR3, taken from reference TRBV19 and TRBJ2-1): DGGITQSPKYLFRKEGQNVTLSCEQNLNHDAMYWYRQDPGQGLRLIYYSQIVNDFQKGDIAEGYSVSREKKESFPLTVTSAQKNPTAFYLCASSSQGAGNNEQFFGPGTRLTVL.

At least ten counts were recorded for this clonotype. The chain joins TRBV9 to TRBJ1-4; 10 bases line up with TRBD1. There are 17 residues in the CDR3. Germline CDR1 and CDR2: SGDLS and YYNGEE. The ends lost 1 base at V and 4 bases at J; junction bases unmatched: 7. The CDR3 region has the DNA TGTGCCAGCAGCGTATCCCCGGGACAGGGGAATAATGAAAAACTGTTTTTT. The encoded protein is CASSVSPGQGNNEKLFF. Full variable domain (remainder filled in from reference TRBV9 and TRBJ1-4): DSGVTQTPKHLITATGQRVTLRCSPRSGDLSVYWYQQSLDQGLQFLIQYYNGEERAKGNILERFSAQQFPDLHSELNLSSLELGDSALYFCASSVSPGQGNNEKLFFGSGTQLSVL.

This clonotype was found many times. This chain links TRBV4-2 with TRBJ2-3; 9 nucleotides line up with TRBD2. Trimming cost V 6 bases and J 3 bases; bases outside gene matches: 7. This CDR3 is built from 15 residues. Germline-derived CDR1 and CDR2 are LGHNA and YNFKEQ. The CDR3 protein is CASRDAGGPTDTQYF. The CDR3 DNA sequence: TGTGCCAGCAGGGATGCGGGAGGGCCGACAGATACGCAGTATTTT.

This clonotype was seen many times. The CDR3 protein is CASSLRGAEQYF. The CDR3 bases are TGTGCCAGTAGCCTGAGGGGAGCCGAGCAGTACTTC. The chain has TRBV19 and TRBJ2-7; D is perhaps TRBD1 or TRBD2 (5 bases each). The CDR3 length is 12 residues. With 6 bases removed from V and 6 bases from J, the gap between germline ends came to 12 bases. The germline V gene encodes CDR1 LNHDA and CDR2 SQIVND (reference sequence).

The rearrangement links TRBV10-3 to TRBJ2-7; D possibly corresponds to TRBD1 (7 bases). Between the trimmed V and J ends, which lost 10 bases and 1 base, there was a span of 14 bases. Looked up from germline, CDR1 is ENHRY and CDR2 is SYGVKD. The length of the CDR3 is 13 residues. CDR3 protein: CATRGDASYEQYF. For the CDR3, the DNA is TGTGCCACCAGGGGGGATGCTTCCTACGAGCAGTACTTC.

The table lists this clonotype with a few counts. CDR3 nucleotide sequence: TGTGCCAGCAGCTTAAAAAGAGGGGTTGGGGCCAACGTCCTGACTTTC. It yields the protein CASSLKRGVGANVLTF. The rearrangement joins TRBV7-3 to TRBJ2-6; D possibly uses TRBD1 or TRBD2 (5 bases each). The CDR3 has 16 amino acids. V shed 1 base and J shed 3 bases, with 10 bases lying between them. The V gene's germline CDR1 is SGHTA and CDR2 FQGTGA.

The table lists this clonotype with a few counts. The V and J genes are TRBV4-2 and TRBJ1-1, with no clear D. Trimming left V 4 bases short and J 6 bases short, with 15 bases between. This CDR3 contains 14 residues. CDR1 LGHNA and CDR2 YNFKEQ come from the germline V gene. CDR3: CASSRGGRTAEAFF. DNA of the CDR3: TGTGCCAGCAGCCGGGGAGGCAGGACTGCTGAAGCTTTCTTT.

In this sample, this clonotype turned up a few times. The rearrangement uses TRBV20-1 and TRBJ2-1, with D unclear. CDR3 size: 10 residues. Germline V gene data show CDR1 as DFQATT and CDR2 as SNEGSKA (reference sequence). Trimming took off 6 bases at V and 12 bases at J, with 12 bases between the two ends. The CDR3 nucleotides read TGCAGTGCCACAGACACGGGGCAGTTCTTC. Amino acids: CSATDTGQFF.

The chain employs TRBV20-1 and TRBJ2-1, with 8 bases lining up with TRBD2. The germline V gene encodes CDR1 DFQATT and CDR2 SNEGSKA (reference sequence). V lost 3 bases, J lost 7 bases, and 11 bases stayed unmatched. The CDR3 is 15 amino acids. CDR3 nucleotides: TGCAGTGCTAGGGTTACTAGCGGAGGGGGGAATGAGCAGTTCTTC. Protein product: CSARVTSGGGNEQFF.

This clonotype has at least ten counts. The chain has TRBV24-1 and TRBJ2-1; perhaps TRBD2 as D (5 bases). Trimming removed 9 bases at V and 6 bases at J, with 17 bases between. From germline, CDR1 is KGHDR and CDR2 SFDVKD. There are 14 residues in the CDR3. The CDR3 DNA is TGTGCCACCGCTGAGGGTAGCCCTCGCAATGAGCAGTTCTTC. Protein product: CATAEGSPRNEQFF.

At least ten counts were recorded for this clonotype. V gene TRBV28 combines with J gene TRBJ2-5; tentatively, D is TRBD2 (6 bases). V was cut by 7 bases and J by 4 bases, with 22 bases left in between. Germline V gene sequence: CDR1 MDHEN, CDR2 SYDVKM. The CDR3 extends over 16 amino acids. The CDR3 protein is CASTTADAREGETQYF. CDR3 DNA: TGTGCCAGCACAACCGCTGACGCGCGGGAAGGAGAGACCCAGTACTTC.

In the case of this clonotype: A much larger clone lies one base from this, so it may be a read error. The chain couples TRBV18 to TRBJ2-7, with unresolved D. In germline, CDR1 is KGHSH, CDR2 LQKENI. This CDR3 has 13 residues. CDR3 amino acids: CASTPNPKDEQYF. The CDR3 region has the DNA TGTGCCAGCACACCAAACCCAAAAGACGAGCAGTACTTC.

This clonotype showed up many times. This chain joins TRBV9 and TRBJ2-3; 8 bases align to TRBD2. CDR3 length: 17 amino acids. Trimming at V came to 0 bases and at J to 3 bases, leaving 9 bases not matched to a gene. Germline CDR1 is SGDLS and CDR2 is YYNGEE. CDR3 loop: CASSVATGGPRTDTQYF. CDR3 in DNA: TGTGCCAGCAGCGTAGCTACGGGGGGGCCTCGGACAGATACGCAGTATTTT.

At least ten counts were recorded for this clonotype. The chain recombines TRBV5-1 with TRBJ2-1; 8 nucleotides align to TRBD2. Per the germline V gene, CDR1 is SGHRS and CDR2 is YFSETQ. V dropped 2 bases and J dropped 4; count of bases not matched to a gene: 5. This CDR3 is 15 amino acids long. The CDR3 sequence is CASSFDGTSYNEQFF. The DNA of the CDR3 is TGCGCCAGCAGCTTCGACGGGACTAGTTACAATGAGCAGTTCTTC. The variable domain in full, with the rest retrieved from reference TRBV5-1 and TRBJ2-1, is KAGVTQTPRYLIKTRGQQVTLSCSPISGHRSVSWYQQTPGQGLQFLFEYFSETQRNKGNFPGRFSGRQFSNSRSEMNVSTLELGDSALYLCASSFDGTSYNEQFFGPGTRLTVL.